This record covers a single T cell receptor (beta chain). Its antigen is not yet known. These reads were obtained on an Illumina HiSeq 2000. TCR beta cDNA libraries were prepared using 5'RACE template switching, which introduced a universal primer site and unique molecular identifiers. cDNA synthesis was primed from the TCR beta constant segment and was followed by two successive PCR amplification steps. In the source study's methods: MIGEC was used to demultiplex reads and group reads by UMI, and MiTCR was used to assemble and quantify clonotypes. To exclude erroneous sequences, only TCR cDNA sequences supported by at least two reads were retained. The tcR package was used for downstream repertoire analysis, and clonotypes were matched between fractions using CDR3 nucleotide sequence together with V segment. Antigen specificity was annotated against VDJdb with VDJmatch, allowing one amino acid substitution in CDR3. With the reads reprocessed by TCRdb, a single entry stands for each CDR3 protein sequence and no DNA is reported. TCRdb assigned the V and J calls; the authors' analysis was not used. The sample's table lists a count of 440,000 or so distinct CDR3 sequences. The top ten hold 7.3% of the sample.

The data originate from a study of T cells expressing NK-cell markers (dated by TCRdb to about 2020). As for the study more broadly: Eight or nine donors provided sorted CD3+CD56+NKG2C+, CD3+CD56+NKG2C- and CD3+CD56-NKG2C+ T-cell subsets, whose TCR beta-chain repertoires were profiled. Of the eight sequenced donors, seven were found to be HCMV-seropositive and one was found to be HCMV-seronegative. The eight sequenced donors were randomly selected healthy volunteers, three men and five women. The libraries were sequenced on Illumina HiSeq 2000/2500, MiSeq or NextSeq, producing 2 x 150 bp reads.

What the authors observed across the whole study: Whether the expanded NKG2C-expressing T cell clones were specific for HCMV antigens remained unclear. For roughly six donors, the dominant CD3+CD56+NKG2C+ clonotypes were among the top 10 CD8+ clonotypes and accounted for roughly 1.0-7.5% of CD8+ T cells. Those dominant clonotypes were again the most abundant among CD3+CD56-NKG2C+ cells in a few donors, at roughly 28.3-65%.

Its CDR3 holds 14 amino acids, cysteine through phenylalanine. No DNA sequence is on record. Per the germline V gene, MGHRA is the CDR1 and YSYEKL is the CDR2. To determine HCMV serostatus, a commercial ELISA kit was used to detect HCMV-specific IgG in serum. Peripheral blood mononuclear cells were isolated from blood by Ficoll density gradient centrifugation. The chain links TRBV4-1 with TRBJ1-1. This receptor was identified in a woman between 18 and 75 years old in good health. The sequenced sample consisted of blood T cells: a sorted CD56 or NKG2C T cell subset, CD4+ or CD8+ T cells, or bulk PBMC T cells (not recorded which). The CDR3 corresponds to CASSQVVRYTEAFF.